Each of the 20 T cell receptor beta chains below was sequenced from the same sample in a study of CD4 T cells in relation to SARS-CoV-2 and coronaviruses. Unexposed donor CD4+ T cells date from about 2011-2018, before the COVID-19 pandemic. The cells were cultured for about ten days before CD4+ T cells were isolated. No antigens are known for them. Using immunoSEQ multiplex PCR, the repertoire was profiled, and TCRdb retains in-frame clones only, with some absent. The repertoire has roughly 14,000 clones, approximately 78% of them found once; the top ten carry roughly a sixth. Sequenced material: CD4+ T cells from PBMCs, cultured in vitro. The receptors come from a human donor in good health.

The chain carries TRBV11-3 and TRBJ1-1; D is ambiguous. The CDR3 runs to 13 residues. The germline CDR1 and CDR2 sequences are SGHNT and YENEEA. The germline V and J ends were trimmed by 0 bases and 5 bases, with 7 bases remaining between them. In DNA form, the CDR3 reads TGTGCCAGCAGCTTAGAGGGTGGGACTGAAGCTTTCTTT. Protein product: CASSLEGGTEAFF.

The rearrangement joins TRBV5-1 to TRBJ1-1, with 9 bases that match TRBD1. CDR1 is SGHRS, CDR2 YFSETQ, per germline. The CDR3 length is 15 residues. With V trimmed by 2 bases and J by 1 base, 3 bases remained unmatched. The CDR3 spells CASSFTQGANTEAFF. In DNA form, the CDR3 reads TGCGCCAGCAGCTTTACACAGGGGGCGAACACTGAAGCTTTCTTT.

This clone was found a few times. This chain joins TRBV5-4 and TRBJ1-6; possibly TRBD1 for D (5 bases). CDR1 and CDR2 (germline): SGHNT, YYREEE (reference sequence). The CDR3 has 17 amino acids. V was trimmed by 3 bases and J by 0 bases, leaving 13 bases between them. The CDR3 spells CASSSGAPGSYNSPLHF. In DNA form, the CDR3 reads TGTGCCAGCAGCTCCGGGGCTCCAGGCTCCTATAATTCACCCCTCCACTTT.

This chain uses TRBV18 with TRBJ1-5, with no clear D. The germline gives CDR1 KGHSH, CDR2 LQKENI. This CDR3 is 15 amino acids long. The germline V and J ends were trimmed by 1 base and 4 bases, with 11 bases remaining between them. DNA for the CDR3: TGTGCCAGCTCACCACTGGCTGGGGTTAATCAGCCCCAGCATTTT. Encoded protein: CASSPLAGVNQPQHF.

The chain joins TRBV5-4 to TRBJ2-3; D is ambiguous. Between the trimmed V and J ends, which lost 0 bases and 1 base, there was a span of 21 bases. Germline loops: CDR1 SGHNT, CDR2 YYREEE (reference sequence). CDR3 length equals 19 residues. CDR3 region: CASSLAFSFDLVGTDTQYF. The CDR3 bases are TGTGCCAGCAGCTTGGCATTTTCGTTCGACCTCGTTGGCACAGATACGCAGTATTTT.

In its sample, this clone was seen a few times. The V call is TRBV13, the J call TRBJ2-7, with TRBD2 identical over 7 bases. This CDR3 spans 14 amino acids. Germline loops: CDR1 PRHDT, CDR2 FYEKMQ (reference sequence). With 3 bases clipped from V and 4 bases from J, the junction kept 6 bases outside the gene matches. In DNA form, the CDR3 reads TGTGCCAGCAGCTTCGGGGCGGGAGTTTACGAGCAGTACTTC. Amino acid sequence: CASSFGAGVYEQYF.

With regard to this clone: The junction departs from germline at one end; a sequencing error may be responsible. The chain recombines TRBV5-6 with TRBJ2-7, with D maybe TRBD1 (5 bases). The CDR3 length is 15 residues. Germline lookup yields CDR1 SGHDT and CDR2 YYEEEE. The CDR3: CASSLVPEWGGEQYF. In nucleotides, the CDR3 is TGTGCCAGCAGCTTGGTTCCTGAGTGGGGCGGCGAGCAGTACTTT.

The V call is TRBV24-1, the J call TRBJ2-1; the D gene is possibly TRBD2 (5 bases). Germline CDR1 and CDR2: KGHDR and SFDVKD. The CDR3 is 13 residues long. Trimming removed 1 base from V and 8 bases from J, with 8 bases in between. The CDR3: CATSDFFGDEQFF. For the CDR3, the DNA is TGTGCCACCAGTGATTTTTTCGGGGATGAGCAGTTCTTC.

The rearrangement links TRBV6-4 to TRBJ2-3, with unresolved D. V lost 0 bases and J lost 6, with 13 bases in between. This CDR3 is 15 amino acids long. The germline V gene encodes CDR1 MRHNA and CDR2 SNTAGT. The CDR3 nucleotides read TGTGCCAGCAGTGACTCGATGGAGATGATGGATACGCAGTATTTT. Translated: CASSDSMEMMDTQYF.

The rearrangement links TRBV7-2 to TRBJ2-2, with TRBD2 as a possible D gene (6 bases). CDR1 SGHTA and CDR2 FQGNSA come from the germline V gene. Trimming removed 4 bases from V and 1 base from J, with 16 bases in between. The CDR3 is made up of 17 amino acids. CDR3 sequence: CASSYLPGLMNTGELFF. Here the CDR3 DNA reads TGTGCCAGCAGCTATCTACCGGGACTTATGAACACCGGGGAGCTGTTTTTT.

The V call is TRBV11-2, the J call TRBJ1-4; D gene unclear. This CDR3 is 18 amino acids long. V lost 5 bases and J 0 bases, leaving 19 bases between the germline ends. Germline loops: CDR1 SGHAT, CDR2 FQNNGV. The CDR3 region has the DNA TGTGCCAGCAGCCTCCTACGGGCCGCTCTTGCAACTAATGAAAAACTGTTTTTT. This translates into CASSLLRAALATNEKLFF.

The chain uses TRBV5-6 and TRBJ2-3; D unclear. The CDR3 is made up of 14 amino acids. From germline, CDR1 is SGHDT and CDR2 YYEEEE. Trimming took off 0 bases at V and 4 bases at J, with 9 bases between the two ends. CDR3 in DNA: TGTGCCAGCAGCTTGGTAGAGGTCTCAGATACGCAGTATTTT. This codes for CASSLVEVSDTQYF.

The chain is built from TRBV18 and TRBJ2-1; 9 nucleotides match TRBD2. V lost 2 bases and J lost 3; bases outside the gene matches: 2. The germline V gene has CDR1 KGHSH and CDR2 LQKENI. The CDR3 is made up of 15 amino acids. This chain's CDR3 is CASSPGLANYNEQFF. The CDR3 DNA follows: TGTGCCAGCTCACCAGGACTAGCGAACTACAATGAGCAGTTCTTC.

The chain combines TRBV3-1 (or the pseudogene TRBV3-2) with TRBJ2-7; D is perhaps TRBD2 (6 bases). CDR1 LGHDT and CDR2 YNNKEL come from the germline V gene (reference sequence). This CDR3 spans 15 amino acids. Trimming shortened V by 1 base and J by 0 bases, and 10 bases separated the two germline ends. CDR3 sequence (DNA): TGTGCCAGCAGCCAAGTTGACGGGGGCTCCTACGAGCAGTACTTC. This sequence encodes CASSQVDGGSYEQYF.

The rearrangement uses TRBV7-3 and TRBJ2-1; 7 bases are a match to TRBD2. J was trimmed by 5 bases and V by 6 bases; bases with no gene match: 10. The length of the CDR3 is 15 residues. Germline V gene data show CDR1 as SGHTA and CDR2 as FQGTGA. CDR3 coding DNA: TGTGCCAGCAGTCTCGGGGGACTATCGAACAATGAGCAGTTCTTC. This translates into CASSLGGLSNNEQFF.

The V call is TRBV6-2 or TRBV6-3, the J call TRBJ1-5; no clear D. Germline CDR1 and CDR2: MNHEY and SVGEGT. The CDR3 covers 13 residues. Deletions cut 5 bases from V and 9 bases from J, with 14 bases between. The CDR3 sequence is CASSQREARPQHF. The CDR3 DNA reads TGTGCCAGCAGTCAACGCGAGGCCCGGCCCCAGCATTTT.

The gene calls are TRBV6-5 and TRBJ1-1; D uncertain. Germline loops: CDR1 MNHEY, CDR2 SVGAGI. The V end was cut by 0 bases, the J end by 6 bases, with 11 bases between. CDR3 length: 14 residues. CDR3 residues: CASSYSMANPEAFF. Written as DNA, the CDR3 is TGTGCCAGCAGTTACTCGATGGCGAATCCTGAAGCTTTCTTT.

Only one count was recorded for this clone. The rearrangement uses TRBV5-1 and TRBJ2-7; D is possibly TRBD1 (5 bases). Trimming took off 0 bases at V and 3 bases at J, with 7 bases between the two ends. CDR1 and CDR2 from the germline V gene are SGHRS and YFSETQ. The CDR3 runs 13 residues. DNA for the CDR3: TGCGCCAGCAGCTTGGGACAGAACTACGAGCAGTACTTC. It yields the protein CASSLGQNYEQYF.

The rearrangement links TRBV10-3 to TRBJ2-3; no firm D call. Germline V gene data show CDR1 as ENHRY and CDR2 as SYGVKD. CDR3 length equals 12 residues. The V end lost 6 bases, the J end lost 2 bases, and 6 bases lay between the germline ends. The CDR3 loop reads CAIRTPTDTQYF. The CDR3 region has the DNA TGTGCCATCAGGACCCCCACAGATACGCAGTATTTT.

The CDR3 bases are TGTGCCAGCAGCAAGACGGACAGGGCCAATGAGCAGTTCTTC. Translated: CASSKTDRANEQFF. The chain uses TRBV9 and TRBJ2-1; 8 bases agree with TRBD1. V trimming: 4 bases; J trimming: 6 bases; junction bases outside the gene matches: 6. The CDR3 extends over 14 amino acids. Germline CDR1 reads SGDLS; CDR2 reads YYNGEE.